This T cell receptor beta chain was sequenced for a study of T cell repertoires in aging, cancer and after chemotherapy. Notes on the study in general: In cancer patients, declining TCR diversity with age involved lost richness and lost evenness. Across the chemotherapy interval, each cancer cohort showed higher median generation probability, suggesting thymic rebound.

Peripheral blood genomic DNA, not sorted cells or RNA, was the template. CDR1 and CDR2 (germline): PRHDT, FYEKMQ (reference sequence). V shed 0 bases and J shed 6 bases, with 11 bases lying between them. The CDR3 runs 15 residues. Rearranged V-D-J TRB sequences were amplified with a mixed TRB-A/B primer pool. TCRdb called the multiplex PCR reads again in MiXCR, with one record for every CDR3 protein. The profile shows 2,000 to 2,500 distinct CDR3 sequences, around 23% of them singletons. This clonotype has more than one count but fewer than ten. Its target is unknown. The receptor was isolated from a human donor with a solid tumor. This rearrangement joins TRBV13 to TRBJ1-4; possible D gene TRBD1, 6 bases. The sequenced sample consisted of blood. The chain's CDR3 is CASSLGSAGDEKLFF. The CDR3 coding sequence is TGTGCCAGCAGCTTAGGATCGGCAGGGGATGAAAAACTGTTTTTT.